The clone carrying this T cell receptor (beta chain) was seen a single time. The target antigen is unknown. Per germline, CDR1 MNHEY and CDR2 SMNVEV (reference sequence). This CDR3 is built from 14 residues. The V end lost 4 bases, the J end lost 7 bases, and 15 bases lay between the germline ends. This specimen comes from a study of cytomegalovirus exposure and HLA in healthy donors. Notes on the study in general: Trimming of TCR beta V- and J-genes showed a link, identified in a later analysis, to a missense DCLRE1C variant. The study listed some 160 cytomegalovirus-associated TCR beta chains. There were a few CMV-associated chains whose specificity for CMV antigens was confirmed in vitro.

This PCR relied on a set of 60 Vbeta primers and 13 Jbeta primers. TCRdb's table, derived via immunoSEQ multiplex PCR, lists solely in-frame clones and lacks some. In the table there are roughly 120,000 clones, approximately 80% of which are singletons. The sequenced sample was PBMCs. This clonotype was sampled from a man younger than 40 in good health and CMV-seropositive. The V gene is TRBV27, the J gene TRBJ2-3; tentatively, D is TRBD1 (6 bases). The CDR3 is CASSSQGFLNTQYF. CDR3 coding DNA: TGTGCCAGCAGTTCACAGGGTTTCTTAAATACGCAGTATTTT.